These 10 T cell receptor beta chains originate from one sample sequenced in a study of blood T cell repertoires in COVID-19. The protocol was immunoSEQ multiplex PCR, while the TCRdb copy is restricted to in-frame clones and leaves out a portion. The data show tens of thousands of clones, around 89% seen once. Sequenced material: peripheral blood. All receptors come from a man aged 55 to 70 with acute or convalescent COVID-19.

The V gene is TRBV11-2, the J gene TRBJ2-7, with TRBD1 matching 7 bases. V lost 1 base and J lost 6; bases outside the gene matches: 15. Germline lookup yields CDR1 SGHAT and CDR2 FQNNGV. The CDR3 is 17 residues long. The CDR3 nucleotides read TGTGCCAGCAGCTTAGCCGCACACGGGACAGTCCTCCTCGAGCAGTACTTC. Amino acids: CASSLAAHGTVLLEQYF.

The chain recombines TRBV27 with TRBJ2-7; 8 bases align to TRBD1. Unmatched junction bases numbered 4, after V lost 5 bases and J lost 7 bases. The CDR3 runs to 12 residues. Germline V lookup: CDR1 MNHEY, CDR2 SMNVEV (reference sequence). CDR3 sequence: CASSTTGGEQYF. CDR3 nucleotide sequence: TGTGCCAGCAGTACTACAGGGGGGGAGCAGTACTTC.

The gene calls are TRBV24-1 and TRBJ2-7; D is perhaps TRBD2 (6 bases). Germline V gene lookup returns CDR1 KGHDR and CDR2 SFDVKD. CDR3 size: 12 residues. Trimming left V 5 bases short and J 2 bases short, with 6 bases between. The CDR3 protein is CATSGGTYEQYF. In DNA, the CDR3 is TGTGCCACCAGTGGCGGGACCTACGAGCAGTACTTC.

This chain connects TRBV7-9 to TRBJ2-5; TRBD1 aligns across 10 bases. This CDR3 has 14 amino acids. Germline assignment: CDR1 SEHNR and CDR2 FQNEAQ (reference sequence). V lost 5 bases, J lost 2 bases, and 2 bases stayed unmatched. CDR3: CASSLDRGQETQYF. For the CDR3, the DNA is TGTGCCAGCAGCCTGGACAGGGGGCAAGAGACCCAGTACTTC.

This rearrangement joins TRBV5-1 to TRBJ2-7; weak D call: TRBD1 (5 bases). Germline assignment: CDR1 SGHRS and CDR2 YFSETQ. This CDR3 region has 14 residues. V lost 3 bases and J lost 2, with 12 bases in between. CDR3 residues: CASSSQGVPYEQYF. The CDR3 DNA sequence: TGCGCCAGCAGCTCCCAAGGGGTTCCCTACGAGCAGTACTTC.

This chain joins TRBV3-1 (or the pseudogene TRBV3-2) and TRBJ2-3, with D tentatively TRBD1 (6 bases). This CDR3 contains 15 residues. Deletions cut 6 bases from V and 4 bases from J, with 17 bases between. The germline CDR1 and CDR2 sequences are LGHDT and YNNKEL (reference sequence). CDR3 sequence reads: CASSQGWRNSDTQYF. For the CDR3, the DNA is TGTGCCAGCAGTCAGGGGTGGCGAAATTCAGATACGCAGTATTTT.

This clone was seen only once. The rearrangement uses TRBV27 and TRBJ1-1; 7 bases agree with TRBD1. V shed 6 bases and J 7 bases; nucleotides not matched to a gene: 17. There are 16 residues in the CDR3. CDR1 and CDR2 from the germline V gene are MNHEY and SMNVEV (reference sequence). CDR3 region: CASRPDAGAPGGEAFF. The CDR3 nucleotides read TGTGCCAGCAGACCGGACGCAGGGGCGCCAGGGGGTGAAGCTTTCTTT.

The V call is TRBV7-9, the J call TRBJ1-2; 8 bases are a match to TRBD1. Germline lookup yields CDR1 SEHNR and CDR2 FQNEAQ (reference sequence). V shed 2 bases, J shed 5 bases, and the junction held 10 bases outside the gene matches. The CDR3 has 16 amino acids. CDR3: CASSLTSQGARYGYTF. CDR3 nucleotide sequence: TGTGCCAGCAGCTTAACTAGCCAGGGGGCGCGATATGGCTACACCTTC.

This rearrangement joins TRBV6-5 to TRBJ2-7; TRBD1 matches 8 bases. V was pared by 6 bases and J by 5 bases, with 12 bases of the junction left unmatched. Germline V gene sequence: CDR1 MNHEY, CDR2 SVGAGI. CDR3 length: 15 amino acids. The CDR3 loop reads CASSHLTGGSNEQYF. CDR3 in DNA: TGTGCCAGCAGCCACCTTACAGGGGGTTCCAACGAGCAGTACTTC.

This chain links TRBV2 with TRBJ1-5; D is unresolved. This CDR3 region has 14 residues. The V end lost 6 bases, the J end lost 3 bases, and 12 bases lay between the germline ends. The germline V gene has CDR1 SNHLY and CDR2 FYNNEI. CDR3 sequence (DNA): TGTGCCAGCAGGGAGTGGCGGAACAATCAGCCCCAGCATTTT. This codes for CASREWRNNQPQHF.